These T cell receptor beta chains were read from a single sample in a study of OX40 agonist ivuxolimab in advanced cancers. Clones were read by immunoSEQ multiplex PCR, and TCRdb kept only the in-frame ones, dropping some. The sample shows approximately 70,000 clones, approximately 81% of them seen only once. The input for sequencing was CD4+ or CD8+ T cells sorted from blood, taken in a trial of the OX40 agonist ivuxolimab. Every receptor here comes from an adult with an advanced solid tumor such as melanoma, head and neck, liver or kidney cancer. The CDR3 runs from the conserved cysteine through the conserved F or W. Each record gives: V gene, D gene, J gene, clone size, CDR3 DNA, CDR3 protein. D genes are given only for firm matches. Size is omitted from some rows. Given values are once, few, many or a class for expanded clones.

TRBV6-1,TRBD2,TRBJ2-2,-,TGTGCCAGCAGTGATATTTGGCTAGCGGGAGTAACCGGGGAGCTGTTTTTT,CASSDIWLAGVTGELFF
TRBV11-3,TRBD1,TRBJ2-5,-,TGTGCCAGCAGCCCAGGACAGGAGGTACAAGAGACCCAGTACTTC,CASSPGQEVQETQYF
TRBV7-9,-,TRBJ1-6,-,TGTGCCAGCAGCTTAAGGAGGGCCGGGAAAAATAATTCACCCCTCCACTTT,CASSLRRAGKNNSPLHF
TRBV30,-,TRBJ2-3,-,TGTGCCTGGAGGGTCCGAGGCCCCCAATTTTTC,CAWRVRGPQFF
TRBV9,-,TRBJ2-3,once,TGTGCCAGCAGCGTAGGTGGGGGGATCACAGATACGCAGTATTTT,CASSVGGGITDTQYF
TRBV29-1,TRBD1,TRBJ2-7,-,TGCAGCGCAGCCGGGACAGGGGGGCAATACGAGCAGTACTTC,CSAAGTGGQYEQYF
TRBV7-2,-,TRBJ2-5,-,TGTGCCAGCAGCAAAAGGGGGGCGGAGGGGGAGACCCAGTACTTC,CASSKRGAEGETQYF
TRBV18,-,TRBJ1-5,-,TGTGCCAGCTCTCTTAATATAGGGGGTAACCAGCCCCAGCATTTT,CASSLNIGGNQPQHF
TRBV6-5,-,TRBJ2-6,-,TGTGCCAGCAGTTACCAGAGATCTGGGGCCAACGTCCTGACTTTC,CASSYQRSGANVLTF
TRBV5-1,-,TRBJ1-1,-,TGCGCCAGCAGCTTGGGGCCGCGCCAAGCTTTCTTT,CASSLGPRQAFF
TRBV30,-,TRBJ1-2,-,TGTGCCTGGAGTGTAGGATGGAAACCTTATGGCTACACCTTC,CAWSVGWKPYGYTF
TRBV5-1,-,TRBJ2-6,-,TGCGCCAGCAGCTTGACGGGAAGCGCTGGGGCCAACGTCCTGACTTTC,CASSLTGSAGANVLTF
TRBV19,-,TRBJ1-2,-,TGTGCCAGTAGTGTCGACAGGTATGGCTACACCTTC,CASSVDRYGYTF
TRBV6-4,-,TRBJ2-2,-,TGTGCCAGCAGTGACTGGCCTAACACCGGGGAGCTGTTTTTT,CASSDWPNTGELFF
TRBV6-1,-,TRBJ1-1,-,TGTGCCAGCAGTGAAGCGCCGGGTGAAGCTTTCTTT,CASSEAPGEAFF
TRBV11-2,TRBD2,TRBJ2-7,-,TGTGCCAGCAGCTTAGCCCGGACTAGCGAAGGGTACGAGCAGTACTTC,CASSLARTSEGYEQYF
TRBV7-9,TRBD1,TRBJ1-1,-,TGTGCCAGCAGCCCGGGCCTGGGACAGGGCGGCACTGAAGCTTTCTTT,CASSPGLGQGGTEAFF
TRBV11-3,-,TRBJ1-1,-,TGTGCCAGCAGCTTAGGAGGGACTGCCGCCACTGAAGCTTTCTTT,CASSLGGTAATEAFF
TRBV18,-,TRBJ2-3,-,TGTGCCAGCTCACCACCTGGGTCCTCAGATACGCAGTATTTT,CASSPPGSSDTQYF
TRBV19,-,TRBJ1-1,few,TGTGCCACGAGTAAGGAGTCTCTCAAAGGTGGGAACACTGAAGCTTTCTTT,CATSKESLKGGNTEAFF
TRBV21-1,-,TRBJ2-7,-,TGTGCCAGCAGCAAAAGAACACCGGGACTAGCGGGGGCCTACGAGCAGCACTTC,CASSKRTPGLAGAYEQHF
TRBV7-7,TRBD2,TRBJ2-7,once,TGTGCCAGCAGTCCAAATAGCGGGGGCTACGAGCAGTACTTC,CASSPNSGGYEQYF